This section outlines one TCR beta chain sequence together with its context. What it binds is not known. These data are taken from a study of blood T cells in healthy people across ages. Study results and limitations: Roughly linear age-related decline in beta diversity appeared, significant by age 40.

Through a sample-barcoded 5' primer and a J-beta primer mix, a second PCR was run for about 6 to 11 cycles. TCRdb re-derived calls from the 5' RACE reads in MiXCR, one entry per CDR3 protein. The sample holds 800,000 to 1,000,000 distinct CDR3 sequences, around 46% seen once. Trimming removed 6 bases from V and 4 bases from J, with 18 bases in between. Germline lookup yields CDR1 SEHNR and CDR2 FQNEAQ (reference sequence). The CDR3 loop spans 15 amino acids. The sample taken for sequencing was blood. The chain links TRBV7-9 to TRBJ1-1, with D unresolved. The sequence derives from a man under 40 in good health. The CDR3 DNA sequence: TGTGCCAGCAGTTCACCGACCGTCGCCCCCACTGAAGCTTTCTTT. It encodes CASSSPTVAPTEAFF.